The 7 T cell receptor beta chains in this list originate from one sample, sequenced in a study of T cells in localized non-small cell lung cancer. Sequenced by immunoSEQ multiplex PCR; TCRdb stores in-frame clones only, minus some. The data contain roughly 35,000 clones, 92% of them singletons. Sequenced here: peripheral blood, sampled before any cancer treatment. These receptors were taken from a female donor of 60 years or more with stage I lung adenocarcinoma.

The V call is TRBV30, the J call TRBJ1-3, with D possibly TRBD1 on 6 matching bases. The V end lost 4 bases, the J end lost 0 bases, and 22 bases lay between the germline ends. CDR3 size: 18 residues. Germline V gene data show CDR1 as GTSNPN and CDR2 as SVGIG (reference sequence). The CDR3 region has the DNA TGTGCCTGGAAGCGGAGGGTAGGACAGAAGCTCTCTGGAAACACCATATATTTT. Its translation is CAWKRRVGQKLSGNTIYF.

CDR3 sequence reads: CASSFPDTEAFF. The CDR3 DNA reads TGTGCCAGCAGTTTCCCAGACACTGAAGCTTTCTTT. The chain employs TRBV6-1 and TRBJ1-1; D gene unclear. The ends were cut back, 5 bases at V and 3 bases at J, with 7 bases in the middle. The CDR3 totals 12 residues. Looked up from germline, CDR1 is MNHNS and CDR2 is SASEGT.

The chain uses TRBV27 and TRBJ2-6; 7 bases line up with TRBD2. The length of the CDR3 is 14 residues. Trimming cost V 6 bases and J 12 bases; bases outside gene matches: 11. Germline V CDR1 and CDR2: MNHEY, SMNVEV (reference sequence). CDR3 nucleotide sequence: TGTGCCAGCAGACGATCTGGGGGGGGAGGCGTCCTGACTTTC. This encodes CASRRSGGGGVLTF. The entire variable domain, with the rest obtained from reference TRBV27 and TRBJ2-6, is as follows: EAQVTQNPRYLITVTGKKLTVTCSQNMNHEYMSWYRQDPGLGLRQIYYSMNVEVTDKGDVPEGYKVSRKEKRNFPLILESPSPNQTSLYFCASRRSGGGGVLTFGAGSRLTVL.

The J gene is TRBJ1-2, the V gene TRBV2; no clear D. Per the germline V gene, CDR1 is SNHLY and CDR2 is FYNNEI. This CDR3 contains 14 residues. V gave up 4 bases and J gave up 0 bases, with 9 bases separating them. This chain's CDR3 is CASSALSANYGYTF. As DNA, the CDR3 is TGTGCCAGCAGTGCCCTATCGGCTAACTATGGCTACACCTTC.

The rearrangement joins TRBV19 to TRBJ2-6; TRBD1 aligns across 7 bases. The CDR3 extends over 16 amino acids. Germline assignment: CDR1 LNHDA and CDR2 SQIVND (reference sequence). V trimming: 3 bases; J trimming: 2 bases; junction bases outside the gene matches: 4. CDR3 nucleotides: TGTGCCAGTAGTATCCTCGGGACAGCTGGGGCCAACGTCCTGACTTTC. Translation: CASSILGTAGANVLTF.

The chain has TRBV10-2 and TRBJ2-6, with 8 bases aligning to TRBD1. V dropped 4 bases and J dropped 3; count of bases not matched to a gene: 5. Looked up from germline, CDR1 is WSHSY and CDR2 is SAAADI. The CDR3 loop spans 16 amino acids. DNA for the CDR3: TGCGCCAGCAGTGTCCAGGGGGCGTATGGGGCCAACGTCCTGACTTTC. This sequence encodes CASSVQGAYGANVLTF.

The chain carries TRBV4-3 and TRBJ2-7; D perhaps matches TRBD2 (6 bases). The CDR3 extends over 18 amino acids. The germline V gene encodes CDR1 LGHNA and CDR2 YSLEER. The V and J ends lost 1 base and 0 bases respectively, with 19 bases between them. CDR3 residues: CASSQGGMGGKSSYEQYF. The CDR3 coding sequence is TGCGCCAGCAGCCAAGGGGGAATGGGAGGAAAAAGCTCCTACGAGCAGTACTTC.